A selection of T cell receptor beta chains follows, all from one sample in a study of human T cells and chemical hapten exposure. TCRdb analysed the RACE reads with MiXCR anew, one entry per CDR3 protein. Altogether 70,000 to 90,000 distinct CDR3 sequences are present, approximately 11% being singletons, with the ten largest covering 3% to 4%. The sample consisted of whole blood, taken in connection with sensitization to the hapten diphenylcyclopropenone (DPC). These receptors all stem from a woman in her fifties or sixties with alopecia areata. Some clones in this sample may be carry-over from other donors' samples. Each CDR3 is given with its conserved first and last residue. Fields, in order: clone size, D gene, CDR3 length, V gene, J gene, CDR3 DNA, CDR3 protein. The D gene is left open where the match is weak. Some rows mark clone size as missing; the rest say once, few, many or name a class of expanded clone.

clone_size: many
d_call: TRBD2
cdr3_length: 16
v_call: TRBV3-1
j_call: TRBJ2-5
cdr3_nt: TGTGCCAGCAGCCAACCGGGACTACCCAACGGAGAGACCCAGTACTTC
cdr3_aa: CASSQPGLPNGETQYF

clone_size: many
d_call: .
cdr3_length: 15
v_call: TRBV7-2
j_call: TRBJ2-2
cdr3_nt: TGTGCCAGCAGCTTAGCTCTTCGGGGCACCGGGGAGCTGTTTTTT
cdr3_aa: CASSLALRGTGELFF

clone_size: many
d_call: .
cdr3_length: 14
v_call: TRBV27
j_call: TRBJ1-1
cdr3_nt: TGTGCCAGCAGCCCGAGGGGCGGGAGGGGTGAAGCTTTCTTT
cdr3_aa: CASSPRGGRGEAFF

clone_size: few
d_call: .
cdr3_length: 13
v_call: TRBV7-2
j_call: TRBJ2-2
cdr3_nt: TGTGCCAGCAGCTCCCAGAGTACCGGGGAGCTGTTTTTT
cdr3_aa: CASSSQSTGELFF

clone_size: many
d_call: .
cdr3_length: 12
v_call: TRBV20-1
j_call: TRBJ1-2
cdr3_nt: TGCAGTGCTAGAGAGGGGGCGCGGGGCTACACCTTC
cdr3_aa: CSAREGARGYTF

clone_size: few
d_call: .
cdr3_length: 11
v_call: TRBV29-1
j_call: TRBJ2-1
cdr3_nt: TGCAGCGTCGTCGGGTACAATGAGCAGTTCTTC
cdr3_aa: CSVVGYNEQFF

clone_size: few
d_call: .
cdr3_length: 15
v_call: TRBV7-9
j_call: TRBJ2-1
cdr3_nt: TGTGCCAGCAGCCCCGTGGGAGTCTCCTACAATGAGCAGTTCTTC
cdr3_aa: CASSPVGVSYNEQFF

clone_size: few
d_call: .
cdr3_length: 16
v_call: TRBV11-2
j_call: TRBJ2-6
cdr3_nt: TGTGCCAGCAGCCCCGGGCCAGAGTTCGGGGCCAACGTCCTGACTTTC
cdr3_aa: CASSPGPEFGANVLTF

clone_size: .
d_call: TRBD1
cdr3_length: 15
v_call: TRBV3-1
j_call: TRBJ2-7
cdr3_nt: TGTGCCAGCAGCCAGATACAGGGGCTTTCCTACGAGCAGTACTTC
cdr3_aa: CASSQIQGLSYEQYF

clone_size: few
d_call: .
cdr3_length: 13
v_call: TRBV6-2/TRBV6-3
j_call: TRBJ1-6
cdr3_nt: TGTGCCAGCAGTTACTTGGGTAATTCACCCCTCCACTTT
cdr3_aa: CASSYLGNSPLHF

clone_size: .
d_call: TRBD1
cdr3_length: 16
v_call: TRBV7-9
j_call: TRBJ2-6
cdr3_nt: TGTGCCAGCAGCTCCCAGGGGGCGGCGGGGGCCAACGTCCTGACTTTC
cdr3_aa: CASSSQGAAGANVLTF

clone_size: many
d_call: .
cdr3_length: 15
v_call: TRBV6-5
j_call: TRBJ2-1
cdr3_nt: TGTGCCAGCAGCCGATCTACAAGCTCCTACAATGAGCAGTTCTTC
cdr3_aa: CASSRSTSSYNEQFF

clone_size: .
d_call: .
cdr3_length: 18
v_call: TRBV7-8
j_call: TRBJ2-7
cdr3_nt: TGTGCCAGCAGCTTAGCCCCCATCTCGCCGACTTTCCCCTACGAGCAGTACTTC
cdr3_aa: CASSLAPISPTFPYEQYF

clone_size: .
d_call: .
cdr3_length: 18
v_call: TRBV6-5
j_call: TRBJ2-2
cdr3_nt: TGTGCCAGCAGTTACTCAGACGCCTCTCGCGGAAACACCGGGGAGCTGTTTTTT
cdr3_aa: CASSYSDASRGNTGELFF

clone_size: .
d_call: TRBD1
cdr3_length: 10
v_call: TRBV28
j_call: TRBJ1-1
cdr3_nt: TGTGCCAGCCACAGGGGGGAAGCTTTCTTT
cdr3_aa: CASHRGEAFF

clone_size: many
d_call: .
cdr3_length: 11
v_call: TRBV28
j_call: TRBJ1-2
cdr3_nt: TGTGCCAGCAGCCCAGTGAGTGGCTACACCTTC
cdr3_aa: CASSPVSGYTF

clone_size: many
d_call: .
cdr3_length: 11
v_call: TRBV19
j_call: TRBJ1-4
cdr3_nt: TGTGCCAGTAGTAGAAAAGAAAAACTGTTTTTT
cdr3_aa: CASSRKEKLFF

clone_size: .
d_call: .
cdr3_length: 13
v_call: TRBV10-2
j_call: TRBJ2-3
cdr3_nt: TGCGCCAGCAGTGAGTCTCCCACAGATACGCAGTATTTT
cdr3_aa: CASSESPTDTQYF

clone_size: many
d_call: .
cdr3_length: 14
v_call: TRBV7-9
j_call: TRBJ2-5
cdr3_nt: TGTGCCAGCAGCTTAGGACTCGGGCGGGGGACCCAGTACTTC
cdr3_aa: CASSLGLGRGTQYF

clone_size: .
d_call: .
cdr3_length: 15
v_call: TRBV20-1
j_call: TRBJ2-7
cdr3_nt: TGCAGTGCTAGGGACGAAGCGGGTCCTTCCTACGAGCAGTACTTC
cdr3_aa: CSARDEAGPSYEQYF

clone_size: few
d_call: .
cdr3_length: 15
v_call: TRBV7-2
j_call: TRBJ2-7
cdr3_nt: TGTGCCAGCAGTGAAAGGGGAATTAGAGCCTACGAGCAGTACTTC
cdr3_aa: CASSERGIRAYEQYF

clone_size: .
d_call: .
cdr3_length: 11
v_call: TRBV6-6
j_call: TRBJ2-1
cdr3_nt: TGTGCCAGCAGTCAGCGCAATGAGCAGTTCTTC
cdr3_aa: CASSQRNEQFF

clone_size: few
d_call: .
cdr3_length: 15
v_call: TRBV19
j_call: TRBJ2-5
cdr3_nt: TGTGCCAGTAGTATAGAGGGCCCGGGACATGAGACCCAGTACTTC
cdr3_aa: CASSIEGPGHETQYF

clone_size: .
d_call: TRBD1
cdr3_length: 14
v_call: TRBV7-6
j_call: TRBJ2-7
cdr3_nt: TGTGCCAGCAGCGTCCGGGACAGAACCTACGAGCAGTACTTC
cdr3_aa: CASSVRDRTYEQYF

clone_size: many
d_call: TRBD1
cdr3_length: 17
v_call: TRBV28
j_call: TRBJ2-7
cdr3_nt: TGTGCCAGCAGTCCTTTGGGACAGGGTGTTCGGTCCTACGAGCAGTACTTC
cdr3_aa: CASSPLGQGVRSYEQYF

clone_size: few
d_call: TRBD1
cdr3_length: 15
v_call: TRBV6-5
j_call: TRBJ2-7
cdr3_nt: TGTGCCAGCAGTTCCCGGACAGGGACCTCCTACGAGCAGTACTTC
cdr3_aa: CASSSRTGTSYEQYF

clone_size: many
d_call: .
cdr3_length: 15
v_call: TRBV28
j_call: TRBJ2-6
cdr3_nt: TGTGCCAGCAGTTTATACGGGGCCGGGGCCAACGTCCTGACTTTC
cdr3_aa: CASSLYGAGANVLTF

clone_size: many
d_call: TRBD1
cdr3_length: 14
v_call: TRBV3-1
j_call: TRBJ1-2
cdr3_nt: TGTGCCAGCAGCCACCTGGGACAGAGATATGGCTACACCTTC
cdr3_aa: CASSHLGQRYGYTF

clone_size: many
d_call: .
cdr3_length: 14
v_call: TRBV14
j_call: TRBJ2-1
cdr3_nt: TGTGCCAGCAGCCACCTGCGGGACTACAATGAGCAGTTCTTC
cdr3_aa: CASSHLRDYNEQFF

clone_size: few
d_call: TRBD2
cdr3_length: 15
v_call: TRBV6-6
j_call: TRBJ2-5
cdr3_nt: TGTGCCAGCAGTCTAGCGGGAGCGATCCAAGAGACCCAGTACTTC
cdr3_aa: CASSLAGAIQETQYF

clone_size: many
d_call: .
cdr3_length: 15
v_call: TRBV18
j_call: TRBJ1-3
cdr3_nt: TGTGCCAGCGCTGAGACTCCTAGCTCTGGAAACACCATATATTTT
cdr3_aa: CASAETPSSGNTIYF

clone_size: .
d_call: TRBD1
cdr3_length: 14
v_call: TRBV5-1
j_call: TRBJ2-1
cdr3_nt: TGCGCCAGCAGGACCGGGACAGGGGTCAATGAGCAGTTCTTC
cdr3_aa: CASRTGTGVNEQFF

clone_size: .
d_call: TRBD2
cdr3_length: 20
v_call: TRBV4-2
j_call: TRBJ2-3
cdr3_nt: TGTGCCAGCAGCCAAGATCTACGGCTAGCGGGAGGGCCCGGCACAGATACGCAGTATTTT
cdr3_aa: CASSQDLRLAGGPGTDTQYF

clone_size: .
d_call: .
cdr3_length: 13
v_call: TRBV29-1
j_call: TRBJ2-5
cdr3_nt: TGCAGCGCCAGGGCCGGGGGCATGGTGACCCAGTACTTC
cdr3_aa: CSARAGGMVTQYF

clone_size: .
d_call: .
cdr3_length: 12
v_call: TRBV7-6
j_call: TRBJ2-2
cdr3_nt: TGTGCCAGCAGCTCTAGGACCGGGGAGCTGTTTTTT
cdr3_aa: CASSSRTGELFF

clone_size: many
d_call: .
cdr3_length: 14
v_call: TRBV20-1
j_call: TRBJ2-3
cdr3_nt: TGCAGTGCTTTCGATCGTCAAAGCACAGATACGCAGTATTTT
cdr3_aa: CSAFDRQSTDTQYF

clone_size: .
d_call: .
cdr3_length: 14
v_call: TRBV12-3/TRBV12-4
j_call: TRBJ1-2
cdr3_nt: TGTGCCAGCAGTTCCCCGGACAGAAACTATGGCTACACCTTC
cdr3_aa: CASSSPDRNYGYTF

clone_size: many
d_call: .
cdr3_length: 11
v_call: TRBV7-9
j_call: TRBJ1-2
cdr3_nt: TGTGCCAGCAGCTTAGCGGATGGCTACACCTTC
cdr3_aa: CASSLADGYTF

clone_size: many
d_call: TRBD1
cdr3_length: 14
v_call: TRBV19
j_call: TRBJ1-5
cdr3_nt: TGTGCCAGTAGTCTAGGACAGGGTAACCAGCCCCAGCATTTT
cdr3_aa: CASSLGQGNQPQHF

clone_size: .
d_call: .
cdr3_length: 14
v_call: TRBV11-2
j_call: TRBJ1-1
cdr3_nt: TGTGCCAGCAGCTTCGCGGGACAGAACACTGAAGCTTTCTTT
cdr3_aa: CASSFAGQNTEAFF

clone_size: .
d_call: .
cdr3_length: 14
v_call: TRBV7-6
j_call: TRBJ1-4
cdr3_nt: TGTGCCAGCAGCTTAGCTCCGGGGGGTGAAAAACTGTTTTTT
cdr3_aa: CASSLAPGGEKLFF

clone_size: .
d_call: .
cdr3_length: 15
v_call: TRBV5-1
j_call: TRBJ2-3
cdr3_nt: TGCGCCAGCCGGCGACTAGATCCTCCGACAGATACGCAGTATTTT
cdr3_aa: CASRRLDPPTDTQYF

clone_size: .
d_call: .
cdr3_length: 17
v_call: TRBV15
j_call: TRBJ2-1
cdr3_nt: TGTGCCACCAGCAGTCCCCGGGACTTTTCCTCCTACAATGAGCAGTTCTTC
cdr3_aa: CATSSPRDFSSYNEQFF

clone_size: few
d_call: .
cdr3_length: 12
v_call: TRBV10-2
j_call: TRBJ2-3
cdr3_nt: TGCGCCAGCAGGGGTGGGCCAGATACGCAGTATTTT
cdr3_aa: CASRGGPDTQYF

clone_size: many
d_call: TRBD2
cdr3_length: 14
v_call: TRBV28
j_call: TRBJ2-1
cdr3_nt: TGTGCCAGCAGTTCAGCGGGAGTGCTCGGTGAGCAGTTCTTC
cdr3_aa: CASSSAGVLGEQFF

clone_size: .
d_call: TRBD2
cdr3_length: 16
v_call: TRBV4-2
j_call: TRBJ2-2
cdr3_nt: TGTGCCAACAGCCATGAGGTAGCGGGAAAAGCCGGGGAGCTGTTTTTT
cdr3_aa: CANSHEVAGKAGELFF

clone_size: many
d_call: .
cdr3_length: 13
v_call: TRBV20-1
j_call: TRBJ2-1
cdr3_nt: TGCAGTGCTACCTCTGCCAGCGACGGTGAGCAGTTCTTC
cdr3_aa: CSATSASDGEQFF

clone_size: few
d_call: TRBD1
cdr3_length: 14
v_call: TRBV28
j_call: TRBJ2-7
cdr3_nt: TGTGCCAGCAGCCGGGGACAGTTAGTCTACGAGCAGTACTTC
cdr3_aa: CASSRGQLVYEQYF

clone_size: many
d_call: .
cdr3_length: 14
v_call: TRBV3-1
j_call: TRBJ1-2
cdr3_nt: TGTGCCAGCAGCAAAAAAGGACTAATCAGCGGCTACACCTTC
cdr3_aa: CASSKKGLISGYTF

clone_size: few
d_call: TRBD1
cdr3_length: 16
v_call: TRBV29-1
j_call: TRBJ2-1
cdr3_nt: TGCAGCGTCCTCAAAGGACAGGGAATCTCCTACAATGAGCAGTTCTTC
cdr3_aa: CSVLKGQGISYNEQFF

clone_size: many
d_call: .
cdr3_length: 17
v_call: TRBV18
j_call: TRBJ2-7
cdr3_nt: TGTGCCAGCTCACCCCCAACGAGGGGCGGTTCGACCTACGAGCAGTACTTC
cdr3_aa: CASSPPTRGGSTYEQYF

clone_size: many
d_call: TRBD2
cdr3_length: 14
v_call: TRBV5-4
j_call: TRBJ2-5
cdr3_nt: TGTGCCAGCAGCCCGGGGACTAGAGGGGAGACCCAGTACTTC
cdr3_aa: CASSPGTRGETQYF

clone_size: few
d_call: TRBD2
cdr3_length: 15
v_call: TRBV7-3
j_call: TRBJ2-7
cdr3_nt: TGTGCCAGCAGCTCCAACCCCGGGACTAGCGGGAGGCAGTACTTC
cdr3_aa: CASSSNPGTSGRQYF

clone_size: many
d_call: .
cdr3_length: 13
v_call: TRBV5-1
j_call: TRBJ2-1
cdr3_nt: TGCGCCAGCAGCTTGGAACGGAACAATGAGCAGTTCTTC
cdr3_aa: CASSLERNNEQFF

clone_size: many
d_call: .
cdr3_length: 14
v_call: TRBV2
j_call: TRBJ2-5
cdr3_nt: TGTGCCAGCATCGAAGGGGGGATCCAAGAGACCCAGTACTTC
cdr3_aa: CASIEGGIQETQYF

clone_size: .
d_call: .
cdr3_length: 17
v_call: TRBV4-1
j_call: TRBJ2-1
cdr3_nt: TGCGCCAGCAGCCAAGATAGGGCAGACCTCTCCTACAATGAGCAGTTCTTC
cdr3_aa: CASSQDRADLSYNEQFF

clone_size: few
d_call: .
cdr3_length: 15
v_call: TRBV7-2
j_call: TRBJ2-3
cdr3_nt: TGTGCCAGCCTGACAGACTACTCTAGCACAGATACGCAGTATTTT
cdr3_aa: CASLTDYSSTDTQYF